The clone carrying this T cell receptor (beta chain) was observed a few times. This entry belongs to a study of blood T cell repertoires in COVID-19. TCRdb's copy holds only in-frame clones and misses some; the assay was immunoSEQ multiplex PCR. This table has about 88,000 clones, over 65% appearing once. CDR1 and CDR2 (germline): MNHEY, SMNVEV (reference sequence). CDR3 length: 14 amino acids. After removal of 3 bases from V and 6 bases from J, the junction contained 7 bases not matched to a gene. The chain employs TRBV27 and TRBJ1-1, with 7 bases lining up with TRBD1. Sequenced input: peripheral blood. The source of this sequence is a woman between 65 and 79 years old with acute or convalescent COVID-19. The CDR3 is CASSFRGQYPEAFF. The CDR3 coding sequence is TGTGCCAGCAGTTTCCGGGGACAGTATCCTGAAGCTTTCTTT.